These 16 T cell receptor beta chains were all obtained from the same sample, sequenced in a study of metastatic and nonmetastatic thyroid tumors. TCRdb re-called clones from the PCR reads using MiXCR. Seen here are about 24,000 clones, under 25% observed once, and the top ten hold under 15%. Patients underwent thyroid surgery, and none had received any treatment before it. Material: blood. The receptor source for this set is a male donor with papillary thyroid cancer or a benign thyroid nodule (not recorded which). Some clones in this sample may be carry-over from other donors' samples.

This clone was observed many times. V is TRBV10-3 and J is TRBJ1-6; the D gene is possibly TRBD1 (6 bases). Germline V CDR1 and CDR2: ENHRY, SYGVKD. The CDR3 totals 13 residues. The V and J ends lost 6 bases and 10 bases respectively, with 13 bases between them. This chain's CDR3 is CAISPGGGSPLHF. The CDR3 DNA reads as TGTGCCATCAGCCCCGGGGGCGGGTCACCCCTCCACTTT.

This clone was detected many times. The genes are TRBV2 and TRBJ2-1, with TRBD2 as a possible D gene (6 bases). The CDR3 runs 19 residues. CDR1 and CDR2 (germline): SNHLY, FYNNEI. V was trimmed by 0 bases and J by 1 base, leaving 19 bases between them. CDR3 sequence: CASSEATGALPWSYNEQFF. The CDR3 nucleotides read TGTGCCAGCAGTGAAGCGACGGGAGCCCTCCCTTGGTCCTACAATGAGCAGTTCTTC.

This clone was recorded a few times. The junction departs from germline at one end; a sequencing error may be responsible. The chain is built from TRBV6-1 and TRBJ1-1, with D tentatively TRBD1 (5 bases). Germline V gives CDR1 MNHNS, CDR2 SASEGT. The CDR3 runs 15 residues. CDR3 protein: CASSEDSVINTEAFF. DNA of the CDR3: TGTGCCAGTAGTGAAGACAGTGTAATTAACACTGAAGCTTTCTTT.

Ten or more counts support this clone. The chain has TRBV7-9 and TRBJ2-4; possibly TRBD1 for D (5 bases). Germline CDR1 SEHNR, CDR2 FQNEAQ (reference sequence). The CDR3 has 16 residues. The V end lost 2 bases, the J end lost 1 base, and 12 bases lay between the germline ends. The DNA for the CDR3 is TGTGCCAGCAGCTTATCCAGGGCAATGGCCAAAAACATTCAGTACTTC. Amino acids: CASSLSRAMAKNIQYF.

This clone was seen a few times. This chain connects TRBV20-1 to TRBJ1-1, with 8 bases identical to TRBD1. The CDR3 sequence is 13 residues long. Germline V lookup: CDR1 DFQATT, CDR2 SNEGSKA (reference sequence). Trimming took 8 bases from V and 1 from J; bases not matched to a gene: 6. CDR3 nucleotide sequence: TGCAGTTGGACAGGGCTATGGAACACTGAAGCTTTCTTT. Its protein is CSWTGLWNTEAFF.

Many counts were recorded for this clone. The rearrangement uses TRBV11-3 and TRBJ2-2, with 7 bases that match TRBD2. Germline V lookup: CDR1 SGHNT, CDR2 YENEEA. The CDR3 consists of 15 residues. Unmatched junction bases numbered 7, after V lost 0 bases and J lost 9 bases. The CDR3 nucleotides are TGTGCCAGCAGCTTAGATAATCGAGCGGGAAGGGAGCTGTTTTTT. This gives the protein CASSLDNRAGRELFF.

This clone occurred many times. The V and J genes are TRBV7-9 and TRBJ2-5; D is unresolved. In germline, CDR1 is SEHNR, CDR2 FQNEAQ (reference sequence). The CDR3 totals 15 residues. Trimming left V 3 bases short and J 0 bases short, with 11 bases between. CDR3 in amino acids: CASSLELFNQETQYF. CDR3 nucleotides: TGTGCCAGCAGCTTGGAGTTGTTTAACCAAGAGACCCAGTACTTC.

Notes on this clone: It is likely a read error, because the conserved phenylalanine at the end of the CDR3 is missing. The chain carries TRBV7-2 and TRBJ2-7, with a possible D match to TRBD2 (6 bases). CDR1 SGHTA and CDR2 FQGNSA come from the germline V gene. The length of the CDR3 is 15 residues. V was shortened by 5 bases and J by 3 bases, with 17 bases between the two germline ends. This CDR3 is CASSTAGTYYYEQYS. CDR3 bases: TGTGCCAGCAGCACCGCCGGGACTTATTACTACGAGCAGTACTCC.

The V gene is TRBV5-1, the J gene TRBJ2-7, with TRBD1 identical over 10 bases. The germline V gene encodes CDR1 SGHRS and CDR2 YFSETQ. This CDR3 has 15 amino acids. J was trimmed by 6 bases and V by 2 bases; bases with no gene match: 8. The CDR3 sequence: CASSLVPGQGSEQYF. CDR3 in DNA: TGCGCCAGCAGCTTAGTCCCGGGACAGGGGTCCGAGCAGTACTTC.

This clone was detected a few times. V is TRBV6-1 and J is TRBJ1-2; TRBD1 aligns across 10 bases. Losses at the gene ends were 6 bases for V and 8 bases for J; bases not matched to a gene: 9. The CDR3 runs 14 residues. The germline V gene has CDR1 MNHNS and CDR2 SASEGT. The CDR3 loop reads CASRAGTGALGYTF. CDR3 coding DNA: TGTGCCAGCAGAGCCGGGACAGGGGCGTTAGGCTACACCTTC.

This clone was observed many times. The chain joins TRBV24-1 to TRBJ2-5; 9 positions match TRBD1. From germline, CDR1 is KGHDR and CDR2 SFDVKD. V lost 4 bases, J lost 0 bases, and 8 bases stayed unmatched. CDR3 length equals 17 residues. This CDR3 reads CATSDRGTGTNQETQYF. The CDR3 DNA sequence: TGTGCCACCAGTGACCGCGGGACAGGGACCAACCAAGAGACCCAGTACTTC.

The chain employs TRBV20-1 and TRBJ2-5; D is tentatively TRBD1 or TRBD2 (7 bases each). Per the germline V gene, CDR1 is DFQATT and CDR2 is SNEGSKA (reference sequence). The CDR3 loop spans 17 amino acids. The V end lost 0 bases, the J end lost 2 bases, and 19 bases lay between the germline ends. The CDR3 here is CSARDRRAGTAQETQYF. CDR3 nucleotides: TGCAGTGCTAGAGATCGGAGAGCGGGGACAGCTCAAGAGACCCAGTACTTC.

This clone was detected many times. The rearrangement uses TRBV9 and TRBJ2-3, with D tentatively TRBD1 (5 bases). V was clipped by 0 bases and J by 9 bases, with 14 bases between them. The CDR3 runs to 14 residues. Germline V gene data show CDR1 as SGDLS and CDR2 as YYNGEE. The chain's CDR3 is CASSVEQTRTTQYF. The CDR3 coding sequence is TGTGCCAGCAGCGTAGAACAGACCCGGACAACGCAGTATTTT. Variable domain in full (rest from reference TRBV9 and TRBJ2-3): DSGVTQTPKHLITATGQRVTLRCSPRSGDLSVYWYQQSLDQGLQFLIQYYNGEERAKGNILERFSAQQFPDLHSELNLSSLELGDSALYFCASSVEQTRTTQYFGPGTRLTVL.

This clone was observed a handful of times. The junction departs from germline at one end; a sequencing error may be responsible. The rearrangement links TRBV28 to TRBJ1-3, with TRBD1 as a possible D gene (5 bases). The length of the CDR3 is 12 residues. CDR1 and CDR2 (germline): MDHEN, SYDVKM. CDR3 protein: CASIPYRQWGSF. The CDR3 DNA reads TGTGCCAGCATTCCGTACCGACAGTGGGGAAGTTTT.

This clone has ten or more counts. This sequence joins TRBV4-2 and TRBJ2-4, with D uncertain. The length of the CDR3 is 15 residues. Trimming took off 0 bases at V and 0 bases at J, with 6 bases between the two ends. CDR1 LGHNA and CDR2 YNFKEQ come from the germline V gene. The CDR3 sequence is CASSQDVLAKNIQYF. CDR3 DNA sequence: TGTGCCAGCAGCCAAGACGTTCTAGCCAAAAACATTCAGTACTTC.

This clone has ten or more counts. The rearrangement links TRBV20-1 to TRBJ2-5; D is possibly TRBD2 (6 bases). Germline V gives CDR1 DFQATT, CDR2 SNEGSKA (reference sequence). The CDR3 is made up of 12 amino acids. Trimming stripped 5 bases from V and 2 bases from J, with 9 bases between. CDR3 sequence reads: CSAYREQETQYF. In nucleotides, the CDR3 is TGCAGTGCTTACCGGGAGCAAGAGACCCAGTACTTC.